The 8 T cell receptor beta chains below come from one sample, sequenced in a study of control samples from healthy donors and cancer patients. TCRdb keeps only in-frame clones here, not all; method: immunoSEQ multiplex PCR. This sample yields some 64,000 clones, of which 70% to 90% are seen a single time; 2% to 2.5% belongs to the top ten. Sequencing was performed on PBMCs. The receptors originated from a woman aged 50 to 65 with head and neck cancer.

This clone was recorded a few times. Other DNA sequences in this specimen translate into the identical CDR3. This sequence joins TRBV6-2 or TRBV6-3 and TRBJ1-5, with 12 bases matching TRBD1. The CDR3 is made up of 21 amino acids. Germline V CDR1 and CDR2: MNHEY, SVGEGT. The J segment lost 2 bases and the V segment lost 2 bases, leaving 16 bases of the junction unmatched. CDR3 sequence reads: CASSYTRDRGRVGGGNQPQHF. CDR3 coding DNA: TGTGCCAGCAGTTACACCCGGGACAGGGGGCGAGTTGGGGGGGGCAATCAGCCCCAGCATTTT.

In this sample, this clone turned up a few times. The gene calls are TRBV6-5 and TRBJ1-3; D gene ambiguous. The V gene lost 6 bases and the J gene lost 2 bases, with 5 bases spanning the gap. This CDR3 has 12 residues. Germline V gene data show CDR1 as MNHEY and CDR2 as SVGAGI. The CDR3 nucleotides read TGTGCCAGCAGAAGTCCTGGAAACACCATATATTTT. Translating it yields CASRSPGNTIYF.

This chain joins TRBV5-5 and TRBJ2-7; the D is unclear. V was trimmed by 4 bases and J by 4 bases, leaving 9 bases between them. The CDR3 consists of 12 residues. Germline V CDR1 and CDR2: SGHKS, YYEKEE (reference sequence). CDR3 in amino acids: CASSLTTYEQYF. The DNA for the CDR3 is TGTGCCAGCAGCCTGACAACATACGAGCAGTACTTC.

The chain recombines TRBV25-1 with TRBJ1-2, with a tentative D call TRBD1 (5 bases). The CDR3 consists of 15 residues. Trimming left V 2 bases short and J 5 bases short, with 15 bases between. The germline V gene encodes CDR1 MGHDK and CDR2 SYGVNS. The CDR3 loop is CASSEGLGVAYGYTF. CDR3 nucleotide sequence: TGTGCCAGCAGTGAAGGATTGGGGGTTGCGTATGGCTACACCTTC.

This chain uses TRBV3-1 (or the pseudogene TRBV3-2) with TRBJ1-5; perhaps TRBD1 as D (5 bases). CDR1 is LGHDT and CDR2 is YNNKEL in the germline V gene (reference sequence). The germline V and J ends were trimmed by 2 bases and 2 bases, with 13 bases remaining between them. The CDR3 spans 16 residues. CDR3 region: CASSQRGLVGNQPQHF. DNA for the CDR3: TGTGCCAGCAGCCAACGGGGGTTAGTCGGCAATCAGCCCCAGCATTTT.

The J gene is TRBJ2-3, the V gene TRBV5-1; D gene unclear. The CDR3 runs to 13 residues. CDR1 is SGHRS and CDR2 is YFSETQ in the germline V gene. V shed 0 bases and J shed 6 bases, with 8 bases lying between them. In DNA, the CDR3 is TGCGCCAGCAGCTTGGCCCAGGCCGATACGCAGTATTTT. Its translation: CASSLAQADTQYF.

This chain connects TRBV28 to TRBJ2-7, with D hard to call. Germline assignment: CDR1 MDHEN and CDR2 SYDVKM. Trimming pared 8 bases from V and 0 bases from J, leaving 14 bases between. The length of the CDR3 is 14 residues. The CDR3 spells CASVGQITSYEQYF. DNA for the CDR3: TGTGCCAGCGTCGGGCAGATTACCTCCTACGAGCAGTACTTC.

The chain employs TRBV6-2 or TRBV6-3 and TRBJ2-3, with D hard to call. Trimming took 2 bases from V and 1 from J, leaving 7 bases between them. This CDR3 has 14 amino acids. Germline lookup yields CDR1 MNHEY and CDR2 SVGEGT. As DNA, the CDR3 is TGTGCCAGCAGTTACCACAAGGGCACAGATACGCAGTATTTT. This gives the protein CASSYHKGTDTQYF.